The TCR beta chain under discussion was sequenced for a study of blood T cell repertoires in COVID-19. The CDR3 spans 15 residues. CDR1 SEHNR and CDR2 FQNEAQ come from the germline V gene (reference sequence). J gave up 3 bases and V 5 bases, and 3 bases lay outside the gene matches. The data were produced by immunoSEQ multiplex PCR, yet TCRdb's version contains in-frame clones alone and is incomplete. Seen here are some 30,000 clones, roughly 88% observed once, and the top ten hold about an eighth. This sequence was found in a human donor in a cohort sampled during active COVID-19. What was sequenced was peripheral blood. V usage is TRBV7-9 and J usage is TRBJ2-7; 14 nucleotides align to TRBD2. CDR3 region: CASSIGTSGGYEQYF. Written as DNA, the CDR3 is TGTGCCAGCAGCATCGGGACTAGCGGGGGCTACGAGCAGTACTTC.